Presented here are 32 T cell receptor beta chains from one specimen sequenced in a study of blood T cell repertoires in COVID-19 (dated by TCRdb to about 2020). Receptor amplification or capture employed the immunoSEQ multiplex PCR assay. As stored in TCRdb, this immuneACCESS dataset retains in-frame rearrangements with V and J assigned. A fraction of the clones does not appear; measured against another copy, unresolved V genes explain less than half of the discrepancy, and the remainder lacks a known reason. In this sample the table shows some 260,000 clones, roughly 90% of which occur a single time. Under 9.5% of the sample lies in the top ten. The sample comprised PBMCs or T cells enriched from blood (not recorded which). The receptors shown here come from a man between 40 and 49 years old who had recovered from COVID-19.

The chain joins TRBV5-6 to TRBJ1-1, with D hard to call. The CDR3 contains 15 residues. The ends were cut back, 4 bases at V and 1 base at J, with 14 bases in the middle. Per the germline V gene, CDR1 is SGHDT and CDR2 is YYEEEE. The CDR3 nucleotides read TGTGCCAGCAGCCGCATGAAAAGACAGAACACTGAAGCTTTCTTT. This sequence encodes CASSRMKRQNTEAFF.

The rearrangement links TRBV10-2 to TRBJ1-4, with D unresolved. CDR3 length: 11 amino acids. Per the germline V gene, CDR1 is WSHSY and CDR2 is SAAADI. V gave up 4 bases and J gave up 5 bases, with 2 bases separating them. The CDR3 protein is CASSANEKLFF. The DNA for the CDR3 is TGCGCCAGCAGTGCGAATGAAAAACTGTTTTTT.

This sequence joins TRBV11-3 and TRBJ2-3; 16 bases align to TRBD2. Germline V gene lookup returns CDR1 SGHNT and CDR2 YENEEA. With V trimmed by 5 bases and J by 4 bases, 6 bases remained unmatched. CDR3 size: 17 residues. CDR3 sequence: CASSRGTSGGASDTQYF. The CDR3, as DNA: TGTGCCAGCAGCCGTGGGACTAGCGGGGGGGCCTCAGATACGCAGTATTTT.

V gene TRBV30 combines with J gene TRBJ2-3; 13 nucleotides align to TRBD2. V dropped 2 bases and J dropped 5; count of bases not matched to a gene: 7. Germline CDR1 GTSNPN, CDR2 SVGIG (reference sequence). The CDR3 loop spans 16 amino acids. The CDR3 loop is CAWSTGTSGDEDTQYF. CDR3 sequence (DNA): TGTGCCTGGAGTACCGGGACTAGCGGGGATGAAGATACGCAGTATTTT.

The V gene is TRBV2, the J gene TRBJ2-2, with 9 bases that match TRBD2. Losses at the gene ends were 6 bases for V and 4 bases for J; bases not matched to a gene: 6. The CDR3 totals 15 residues. The germline V gene has CDR1 SNHLY and CDR2 FYNNEI. CDR3 DNA: TGTGCCAGCAGACAGCGGGGGGCGAGCACCGGGGAGCTGTTTTTT. Its translation: CASRQRGASTGELFF.

V and J are TRBV19 and TRBJ2-3; 7 bases agree with TRBD1. Per germline, CDR1 LNHDA and CDR2 SQIVND (reference sequence). This CDR3 has 16 residues. Trimming took 6 bases from V and 2 from J; bases not matched to a gene: 11. The CDR3 protein is CASRETGLLITDTQYF. The CDR3 region has the DNA TGTGCCAGTAGAGAGACAGGGCTTTTAATCACAGATACGCAGTATTTT.

This clone was seen only a few times. The rearrangement uses TRBV5-8 and TRBJ2-2, with 8 bases lining up with TRBD1. The V gene's germline CDR1 is SGHTS and CDR2 YDEGEE. CDR3 length equals 16 residues. The trim removed 4 bases at V and 3 bases at J, leaving 8 bases unmatched. DNA of the CDR3: TGTGCCAGCAGCCCCAGGGCAGGGGGCTACACCGGGGAGCTGTTTTTT. It yields the protein CASSPRAGGYTGELFF.

The V call is TRBV3-1 (or the pseudogene TRBV3-2), the J call TRBJ2-3; 9 positions agree with TRBD2. Trimming took 5 bases from V and 0 from J; bases not matched to a gene: 9. The CDR3 loop spans 17 amino acids. In germline, CDR1 is LGHDT, CDR2 YNNKEL (reference sequence). CDR3 sequence reads: CASSFQLLAGSTDTQYF. CDR3 sequence (DNA): TGTGCCAGCAGCTTTCAACTCCTAGCGGGGAGCACAGATACGCAGTATTTT.

The rearrangement links TRBV7-3 to TRBJ2-3, with a weak D call TRBD1 (6 bases). The V end lost 3 bases, the J end lost 2 bases, and 9 bases lay between the germline ends. CDR3 size: 14 residues. Germline assignment: CDR1 SGHTA and CDR2 FQGTGA. CDR3 nucleotide sequence: TGTGCCAGCAGCTTCGGACAGTCCACAGATACGCAGTATTTT. It yields the protein CASSFGQSTDTQYF.

V usage is TRBV10-2 and J usage is TRBJ1-1; TRBD1 matches at 7 bases. The V gene end was trimmed by 3 bases and the J gene end by 4 bases; junction bases not matched to a gene: 2. The CDR3 has 13 residues. Germline V gene lookup returns CDR1 WSHSY and CDR2 SAAADI. The CDR3 DNA follows: TGCGCCAGCAGTGACTCAGGGGGCACTGAAGCTTTCTTT. This encodes CASSDSGGTEAFF.

The V gene is TRBV11-2, the J gene TRBJ1-3; no clear D. The CDR3 is made up of 15 amino acids. Germline assignment: CDR1 SGHAT and CDR2 FQNNGV. Trimming stripped 6 bases from V and 2 bases from J, with 14 bases between. CDR3: CASRIVSGTGNTIYF. CDR3 coding DNA: TGTGCCAGCAGAATCGTGTCGGGAACTGGAAACACCATATATTTT.

This rearrangement joins TRBV30 to TRBJ2-7, with D perhaps matching TRBD2 (7 bases). Germline V gives CDR1 GTSNPN, CDR2 SVGIG (reference sequence). V lost 3 bases, J lost 4 bases, and 28 bases lay in between. The CDR3 length is 18 residues. The CDR3 DNA sequence: TGTGCCTGGAGAGTCACACATCCCTCCCGGGGGGCGCAGTACGAGCAGTACTTC. This gives the protein CAWRVTHPSRGAQYEQYF.

V and J are TRBV9 and TRBJ2-3; 9 bases agree with TRBD1. CDR1 and CDR2 from the germline V gene are SGDLS and YYNGEE. Trimming took 0 bases from V and 4 from J; bases not matched to a gene: 15. This CDR3 region has 19 residues. The chain's CDR3 is CASSVEGQGLVVYSDTQYF. The CDR3 region has the DNA TGTGCCAGCAGCGTAGAGGGACAGGGTTTGGTGGTCTATTCAGATACGCAGTATTTT.

V usage is TRBV19 and J usage is TRBJ2-4, with D perhaps TRBD1 (5 bases). Germline lookup yields CDR1 LNHDA and CDR2 SQIVND (reference sequence). This CDR3 contains 11 residues. V lost 4 bases and J 8 bases, leaving 6 bases between the germline ends. Written as DNA, the CDR3 is TGTGCCAGTAGTACAGGGCACATTCAGTACTTC. Protein product: CASSTGHIQYF.

With regard to this clone: This same CDR3 is encoded by further DNA sequences in the sample. The rearrangement links TRBV27 to TRBJ2-2; 7 bases agree with TRBD2. This CDR3 region has 14 residues. Losses at the gene ends were 5 bases for V and 0 bases for J; bases not matched to a gene: 0. Germline assignment: CDR1 MNHEY and CDR2 SMNVEV (reference sequence). CDR3 loop: CASSSGTNTGELFF. In DNA, the CDR3 is TGTGCCAGCAGTAGCGGGACGAACACCGGGGAGCTGTTTTTT.

The chain carries TRBV3-1 (or the pseudogene TRBV3-2) and TRBJ2-1; 8 nucleotides line up with TRBD2. Germline values: CDR1 LGHDT, CDR2 YNNKEL (reference sequence). This CDR3 is 16 amino acids long. The V segment lost 1 base and the J segment 4 bases; nucleotides outside the gene matches: 6. As DNA, the CDR3 is TGTGCCAGCAGCCAAGTTTTCAGCGGGAGTTACAATGAGCAGTTCTTC. Translating gives CASSQVFSGSYNEQFF.

Points on this clone: The same CDR3 is also encoded by other DNA sequences in this sample. The V and J genes are TRBV6-1 and TRBJ1-1; TRBD1 matches 8 bases. Germline CDR1 is MNHNS and CDR2 is SASEGT. Losses at the gene ends were 3 bases for V and 1 base for J; bases not matched to a gene: 1. The CDR3 consists of 14 residues. The CDR3 nucleotides are TGTGCCAGCAGTGAGACAGGGGAGAACACTGAAGCTTTCTTT. Its protein is CASSETGENTEAFF.

A remark on this clone: The junction differs from germline at one of its ends, possibly a read error. The chain uses TRBV5-1 and TRBJ2-7; 9 bases align to TRBD2. Germline values: CDR1 SGHRS, CDR2 YFSETQ. The CDR3 covers 18 residues. CDR3 protein: CARSLRGGLTTISYEQYF. The CDR3 DNA follows: TGCGCCCGCAGCTTGCGGGGGGGGCTAACCACAATCTCCTACGAGCAGTACTTC. The full variable domain, with the rest looked up from reference TRBV5-1 and TRBJ2-7, is KAGVTQTPRYLIKTRGQQVTLSCSPISGHRSVSWYQQTPGQGLQFLFEYFSETQRNKGNFPGRFSGRQFSNSRSEMNVSTLELGDSALYLCARSLRGGLTTISYEQYFGPGTRLTVT.

This chain joins TRBV15 and TRBJ1-2; 8 bases are a match to TRBD1. The germline gives CDR1 LNHNV, CDR2 YYDKDF (reference sequence). The length of the CDR3 is 17 residues. V shed 3 bases and J 3 bases; nucleotides not matched to a gene: 12. The CDR3 is CATSRGAWTGRDYGYTF. DNA for the CDR3: TGTGCCACCAGCAGGGGTGCCTGGACAGGGAGGGACTATGGCTACACCTTC.

This clone turned up a few times. The chain couples TRBV6-5 to TRBJ1-3; D ambiguous. This CDR3 is 15 amino acids long. CDR1 and CDR2 (germline): MNHEY, SVGAGI. V lost 0 bases to trimming and J lost 0 bases, with 6 bases between them. The CDR3 loop is CASSYSGSSGNTIYF. Written as DNA, the CDR3 is TGTGCCAGCAGTTACTCAGGGAGCTCTGGAAACACCATATATTTT.

This chain joins TRBV7-8 and TRBJ2-5, with D possibly TRBD2 on 6 matching bases. V was trimmed by 3 bases and J by 2 bases, leaving 10 bases between them. Per germline, CDR1 SGHVS and CDR2 FQNEAQ. The CDR3 totals 14 residues. The DNA of the CDR3 is TGTGCCAGCAGCTTTTTTCGGGGGCAAGAGACCCAGTACTTC. As protein: CASSFFRGQETQYF.

The DNA of the CDR3 is TGTGCCAGCAGCCTTATGGGGGGGGGAGATACGCAGTATTTT. Its translation is CASSLMGGGDTQYF. The chain carries TRBV3-1 (or the pseudogene TRBV3-2) and TRBJ2-3, with 7 nucleotides matching TRBD2. Germline V gene data show CDR1 as LGHDT and CDR2 as YNNKEL (reference sequence). Losses at the gene ends were 4 bases for V and 5 bases for J; bases not matched to a gene: 6. The CDR3 has 14 residues.

The chain combines TRBV20-1 with TRBJ2-1, with TRBD2 matching 7 bases. Trimming took 3 bases from V and 7 from J; bases not matched to a gene: 3. The germline CDR1 and CDR2 sequences are DFQATT and SNEGSKA (reference sequence). The CDR3 extends over 12 amino acids. The CDR3 is CSASRTSNEQFF. The CDR3 region has the DNA TGCAGTGCTAGTCGGACTAGTAATGAGCAGTTCTTC.

The table lists this clone with a few counts. The CDR3 protein is CASSPTGEALNQPQHF. The DNA for the CDR3 is TGTGCCAGCAGCCCAACAGGGGAAGCCTTAAATCAGCCCCAGCATTTT. The rearrangement uses TRBV27 and TRBJ1-5; TRBD1 matches at 7 bases. The CDR3 consists of 16 residues. Germline V gene sequence: CDR1 MNHEY, CDR2 SMNVEV (reference sequence). V dropped 6 bases and J dropped 4; count of bases not matched to a gene: 12.

This sequence joins TRBV6-5 and TRBJ1-2, with 9 positions matching TRBD1. CDR3 length equals 15 residues. The germline CDR1 and CDR2 sequences are MNHEY and SVGAGI. Trimming at V came to 6 bases and at J to 2 bases, leaving 7 bases not matched to a gene. The CDR3 DNA sequence: TGTGCCAGCAGCCTACACAGGGGGCGGAACTATGGCTACACCTTC. Encoded protein: CASSLHRGRNYGYTF.

This clone came up a few times. Written as DNA, the CDR3 is TGTGCCAGCAGTTTATGGGGGGACAGGAGCTACGAGCAGTACTTC. As protein: CASSLWGDRSYEQYF. The gene calls are TRBV28 and TRBJ2-7; 8 bases are a match to TRBD1. The junction had 4 bases not matched to a gene; V was cut back by 0 bases and J by 3 bases. Germline values: CDR1 MDHEN, CDR2 SYDVKM. The CDR3 is made up of 15 amino acids.

This clone occurred once. V and J are TRBV19 and TRBJ1-1; 7 bases fit TRBD1. The CDR3 consists of 18 residues. Germline V gene data show CDR1 as LNHDA and CDR2 as SQIVND (reference sequence). After removal of 3 bases from V and 6 bases from J, the junction contained 19 bases not matched to a gene. CDR3 in amino acids: CASSISRTGGGTGAEAFF. The CDR3 DNA reads TGTGCCAGTAGTATTAGCCGGACAGGAGGAGGGACGGGCGCTGAAGCTTTCTTT.

The chain couples TRBV7-3 to TRBJ2-2, with 8 bases aligning to TRBD2. This CDR3 spans 17 amino acids. Germline assignment: CDR1 SGHTA and CDR2 FQGTGA. V lost 0 bases to trimming and J lost 7 bases; unmatched junction nucleotides: 10. CDR3 nucleotides: TGTGCCAGCAGCTTAACGAACGGGAGGGGTCTGCACGGGGAGCTGTTTTTT. This encodes CASSLTNGRGLHGELFF.

This chain connects TRBV9 to TRBJ2-1; TRBD2 aligns across 7 bases. This CDR3 has 17 residues. V was pared by 3 bases and J by 2 bases, with 11 bases of the junction left unmatched. Looked up from germline, CDR1 is SGDLS and CDR2 is YYNGEE. The CDR3 DNA follows: TGTGCCAGCAGCGGACGAGGGAGAGGACTAGCCTACAATGAGCAGTTCTTC. This sequence encodes CASSGRGRGLAYNEQFF. The full variable domain, with the rest looked up from reference TRBV9 and TRBJ2-1, is DSGVTQTPKHLITATGQRVTLRCSPRSGDLSVYWYQQSLDQGLQFLIQYYNGEERAKGNILERFSAQQFPDLHSELNLSSLELGDSALYFCASSGRGRGLAYNEQFFGPGTRLTVL.

The V and J genes are TRBV6-6 and TRBJ2-2; 8 positions match TRBD2. The CDR3 contains 12 residues. The V gene end was trimmed by 11 bases and the J gene end by 5 bases; junction bases not matched to a gene: 4. Germline values: CDR1 MNHNY, CDR2 SVGAGI (reference sequence). CDR3 nucleotide sequence: TGTGCCTGCTTAGCGGGAACCGGGGAGCTGTTTTTT. Encoded protein: CACLAGTGELFF.

This rearrangement joins TRBV28 to TRBJ1-5; D gene ambiguous. Trimming took off 1 base at V and 5 bases at J, with 9 bases between the two ends. This CDR3 region has 14 residues. Germline V lookup: CDR1 MDHEN, CDR2 SYDVKM. Written as DNA, the CDR3 is TGTGCCAGCAGTTTATACGCGGGCGATCAGCCCCAGCATTTT. This sequence encodes CASSLYAGDQPQHF.

J is TRBJ2-3 and V is TRBV28; tentatively, D is TRBD1 (5 bases). The germline CDR1 and CDR2 sequences are MDHEN and SYDVKM. Trimming shortened V by 3 bases and J by 6 bases, and 13 bases separated the two germline ends. The CDR3 length is 14 residues. The DNA of the CDR3 is TGTGCCAGCAGTTTGGCAGGGCACAGGGATACGCAGTATTTT. It is translated as CASSLAGHRDTQYF.